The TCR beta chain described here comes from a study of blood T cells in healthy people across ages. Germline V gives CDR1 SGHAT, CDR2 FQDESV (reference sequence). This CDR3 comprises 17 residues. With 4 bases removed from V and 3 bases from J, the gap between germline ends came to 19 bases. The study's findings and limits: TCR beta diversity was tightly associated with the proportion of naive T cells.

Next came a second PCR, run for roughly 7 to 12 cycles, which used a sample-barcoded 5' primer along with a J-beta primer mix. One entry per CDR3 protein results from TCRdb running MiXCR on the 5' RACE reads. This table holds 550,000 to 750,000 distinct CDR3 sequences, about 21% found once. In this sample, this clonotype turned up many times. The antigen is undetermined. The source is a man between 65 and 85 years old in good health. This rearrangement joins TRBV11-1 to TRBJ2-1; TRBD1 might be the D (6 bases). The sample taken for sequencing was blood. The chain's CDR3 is CASSWGQGPTHYNEQFF. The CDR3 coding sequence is TGTGCCAGCAGCTGGGGGCAGGGGCCTACTCACTACAATGAGCAGTTCTTC.